The rows below give T cell receptor beta chains drawn from one sample of a study of shared clonotypes between healthy human individuals. This table comes from immunoSEQ multiplex PCR, and its TCRdb copy is limited to in-frame clones, with some not included. The sample carries some 1 million clones, approximately 70% recorded once. The source material was memory CD4+ T cells sorted from blood. The receptor set was obtained from a man younger than 35 in good health. The CDR3 runs from the conserved cysteine through the conserved F or W. The order of the fields is D gene, J gene, V gene, clone size, CDR3 protein, CDR3 DNA. A D gene is named only where the DNA matches it firmly. Only some rows state a clone size, as once, few, many or a class for expanded clones.

>-|TRBJ2-4|TRBV6-6|once
CASREAKNIQYF
TGTGCCAGCAGGGAAGCCAAAAACATTCAGTACTTC
>TRBD1|TRBJ1-2|TRBV27|-
CASSLYRAGGTRDRDGHGYTF
TGTGCCAGCAGTTTATATAGAGCGGGTGGGACCCGGGACAGGGATGGTCATGGCTACACCTTC
>-|TRBJ1-2|TRBV6-1|-
CASSSRVGYTF
TGTGCCAGCAGTTCTCGGGTTGGCTACACCTTC
>-|TRBJ2-5|TRBV6-1|-
CASSRTGYQETQYF
TGTGCCAGCAGTAGGACGGGGTACCAAGAGACCCAGTACTTC
>TRBD1|TRBJ1-3|TRBV9|-
CASSVPGTGDTIYF
TGTGCCAGCAGCGTACCCGGGACAGGGGACACCATATATTTT
>-|TRBJ1-3|TRBV7-2|once
CASSLGGQAGNTIYF
TGTGCCAGCAGCTTAGGAGGACAAGCTGGAAACACCATATATTTT
>-|TRBJ2-2|TRBV6-1|-
CASTQRRTGELFF
TGTGCCAGCACTCAGAGGAGGACCGGGGAGCTGTTTTTT
>-|TRBJ2-7|TRBV29-1|-
CSVALAGEQYF
TGCAGCGTTGCCTTGGCGGGCGAGCAGTACTTC
>TRBD1|TRBJ2-5|TRBV11-1|-
CASSLLTGGSWVETQYF
TGTGCCAGCAGCTTACTAACAGGGGGCTCTTGGGTGGAGACCCAGTACTTC
>-|TRBJ2-2|TRBV11-1|-
CASSLAFQRSGTGELFF
TGTGCCAGCAGCTTAGCGTTTCAAAGGTCAGGCACCGGGGAGCTGTTTTTT
>-|TRBJ2-7|TRBV6-1|-
CASSAQGVRVVRTTPSEQYF
TGTGCCAGCAGTGCCCAAGGGGTCAGGGTGGTTAGGACTACCCCCTCCGAGCAGTACTTC
>TRBD1|TRBJ1-1|TRBV9|few
CASSAEDRGRSEAFF
TGTGCCAGCAGCGCCGAGGACAGGGGGAGGTCTGAAGCTTTCTTT
>TRBD1|TRBJ1-1|TRBV19|once
CASSIDRGLEAFF
TGTGCCAGTAGTATAGACAGGGGGCTTGAAGCTTTCTTT
>TRBD2|TRBJ2-7|TRBV7-2|-
CASSVGLAGGLRQQYF
TGTGCCAGCAGCGTCGGACTAGCGGGGGGTCTACGACAGCAGTACTTC
>-|TRBJ1-2|TRBV6-5|-
CASSTGPRRGYTF
TGTGCCAGCAGCACAGGGCCGAGGCGTGGCTACACCTTC
>-|TRBJ2-5|TRBV6-1|few
CASGRVQETQYF
TGTGCCAGCGGCAGGGTACAGGAGACCCAGTACTTC
>TRBD1|TRBJ1-1|TRBV28|once
CASRGTGGGTEAFF
TGTGCCAGCAGGGGGACAGGGGGAGGCACTGAAGCTTTCTTT
>TRBD1|TRBJ2-2|TRBV5-6|-
CASSSTGTGTTGELFF
TGTGCCAGCAGCTCGACCGGGACAGGGACCACCGGGGAGCTGTTTTTT
>-|TRBJ2-5|TRBV2|-
CASSLDTQETQYF
TGTGCCAGCAGTTTAGACACGCAAGAGACCCAGTACTTC
>-|TRBJ2-4|TRBV5-1|-
CASSPPSENIQYF
TGCGCCAGCAGCCCCCCCTCAGAAAACATTCAGTACTTC